The text below deals with one TCR beta chain. Its antigen remains unknown. The data belong to a study of T cell responses to AZD1222 COVID-19 vaccine. Germline CDR1 is SEHNR and CDR2 is FQNEAQ (reference sequence). J gave up 8 bases and V 2 bases, and 11 bases lay outside the gene matches. CDR3 size: 15 residues. Some clones are missing from TCRdb's copy, which holds only in-frame ones; the method was immunoSEQ multiplex PCR. The table lists about 120,000 clones, less than 90% of them singletons, with around 1.7% in the top ten. Study findings and constraints: Baseline antibody screening turned up just a handful of seropositive AZD1222 recipients. The donor cohort was predominantly white British with a female majority, and clonal diversity may have been underestimated.

This receptor was obtained from an adult in good health. The specimen comprised peripheral blood, sampled on day 0 of AZD1222 vaccination. The genes are TRBV7-9 and TRBJ1-1, with TRBD1 matching over 7 bases. The CDR3: CASSLLGRRDSEAFF. CDR3 in DNA: TGTGCCAGCAGCTTACTAGGTCGTCGGGACAGCGAAGCTTTCTTT. Full variable domain (outside the CDR3, taken from reference TRBV7-9 and TRBJ1-1): DTGVSQNPRHKITKRGQNVTFRCDPISEHNRLYWYRQTLGQGPEFLTYFQNEAQLEKSRLLSDRFSAERPKGSFSTLEIQRTEQGDSAMYLCASSLLGRRDSEAFFGQGTRLTVV.